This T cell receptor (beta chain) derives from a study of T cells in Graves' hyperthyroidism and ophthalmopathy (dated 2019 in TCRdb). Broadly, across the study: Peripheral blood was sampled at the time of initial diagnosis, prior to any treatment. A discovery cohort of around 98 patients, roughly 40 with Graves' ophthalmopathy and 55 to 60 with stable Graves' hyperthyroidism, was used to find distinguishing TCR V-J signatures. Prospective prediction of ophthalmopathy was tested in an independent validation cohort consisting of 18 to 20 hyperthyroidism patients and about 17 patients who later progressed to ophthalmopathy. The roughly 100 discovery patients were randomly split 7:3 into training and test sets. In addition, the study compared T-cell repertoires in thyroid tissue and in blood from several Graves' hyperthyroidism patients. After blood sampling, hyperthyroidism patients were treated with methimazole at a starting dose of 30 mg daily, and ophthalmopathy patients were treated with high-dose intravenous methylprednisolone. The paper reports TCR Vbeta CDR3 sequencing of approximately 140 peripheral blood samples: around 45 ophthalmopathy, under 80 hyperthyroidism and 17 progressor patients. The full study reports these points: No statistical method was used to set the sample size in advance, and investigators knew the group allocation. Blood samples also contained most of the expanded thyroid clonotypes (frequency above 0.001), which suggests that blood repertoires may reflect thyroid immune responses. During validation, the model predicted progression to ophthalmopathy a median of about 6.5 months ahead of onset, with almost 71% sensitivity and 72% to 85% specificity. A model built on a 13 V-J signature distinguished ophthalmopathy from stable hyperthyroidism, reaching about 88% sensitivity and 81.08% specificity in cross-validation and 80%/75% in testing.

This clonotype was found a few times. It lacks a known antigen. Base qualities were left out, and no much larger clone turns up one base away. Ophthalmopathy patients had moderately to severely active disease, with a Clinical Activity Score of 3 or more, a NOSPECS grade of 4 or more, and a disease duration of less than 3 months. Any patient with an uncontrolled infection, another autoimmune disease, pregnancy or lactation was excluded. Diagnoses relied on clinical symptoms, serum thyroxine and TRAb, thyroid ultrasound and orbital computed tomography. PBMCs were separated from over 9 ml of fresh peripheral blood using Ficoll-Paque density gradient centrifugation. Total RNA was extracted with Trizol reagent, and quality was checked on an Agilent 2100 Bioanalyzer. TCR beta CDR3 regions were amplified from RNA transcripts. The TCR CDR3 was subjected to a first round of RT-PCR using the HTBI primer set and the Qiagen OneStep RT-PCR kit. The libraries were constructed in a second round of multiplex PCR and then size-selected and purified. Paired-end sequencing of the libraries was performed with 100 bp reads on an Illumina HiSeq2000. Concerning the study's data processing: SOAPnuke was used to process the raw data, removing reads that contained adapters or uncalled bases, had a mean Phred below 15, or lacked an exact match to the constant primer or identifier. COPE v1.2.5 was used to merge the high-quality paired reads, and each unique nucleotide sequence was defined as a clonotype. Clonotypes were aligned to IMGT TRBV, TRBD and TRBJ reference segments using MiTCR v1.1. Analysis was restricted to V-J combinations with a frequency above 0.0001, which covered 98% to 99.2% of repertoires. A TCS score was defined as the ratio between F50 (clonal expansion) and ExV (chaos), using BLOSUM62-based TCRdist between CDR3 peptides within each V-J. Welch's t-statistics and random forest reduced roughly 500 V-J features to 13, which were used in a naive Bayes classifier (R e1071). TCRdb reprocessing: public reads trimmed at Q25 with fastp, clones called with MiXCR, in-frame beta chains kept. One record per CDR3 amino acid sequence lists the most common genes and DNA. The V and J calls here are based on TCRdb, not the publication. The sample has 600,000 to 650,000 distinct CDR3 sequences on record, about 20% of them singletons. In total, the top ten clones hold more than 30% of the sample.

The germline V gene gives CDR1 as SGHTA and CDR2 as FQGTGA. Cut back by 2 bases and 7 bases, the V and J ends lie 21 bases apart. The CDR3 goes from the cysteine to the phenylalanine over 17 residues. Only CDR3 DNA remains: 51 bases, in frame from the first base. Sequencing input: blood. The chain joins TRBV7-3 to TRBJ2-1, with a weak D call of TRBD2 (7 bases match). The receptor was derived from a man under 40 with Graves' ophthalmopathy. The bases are TGTGCCAGCAGCTTACAGGGGTTAGCGGGCCAGAGGAATGAGCAGTTCTTC. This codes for CASSLQGLAGQRNEQFF.